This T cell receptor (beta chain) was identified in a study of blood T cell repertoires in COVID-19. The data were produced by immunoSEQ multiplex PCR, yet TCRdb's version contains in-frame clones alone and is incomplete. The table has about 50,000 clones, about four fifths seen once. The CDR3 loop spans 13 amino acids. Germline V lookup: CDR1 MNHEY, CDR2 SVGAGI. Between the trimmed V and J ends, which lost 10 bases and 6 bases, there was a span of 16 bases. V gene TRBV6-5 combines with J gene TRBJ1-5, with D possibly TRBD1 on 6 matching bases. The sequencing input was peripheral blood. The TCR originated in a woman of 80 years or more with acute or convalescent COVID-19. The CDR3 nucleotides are TGTGCCACCCTGGAGGGGGGGGGTCAGCCCCAGCATTTT. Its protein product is CATLEGGGQPQHF.